A selection of T cell receptor beta chains follows, all from one sample in a study of T cell responses to AZD1222 COVID-19 vaccine. The table came from immunoSEQ multiplex PCR; TCRdb's copy has only in-frame clones and leaves some out. Of about 55,000 clones listed, about 89% are singletons. This specimen was peripheral blood, taken on day 0 of AZD1222 vaccination. The receptors were gathered from an adult in good health. Both conserved end residues are part of each CDR3. Fields, in order: J gene, V gene, D gene, CDR3 protein, CDR3 DNA. A D gene is named only where the DNA matches it firmly.

>TRBJ2-7|TRBV27|-
CASSLGSGRSSYEQYF
TGTGCCAGCAGTTTAGGGAGCGGAAGGAGCTCCTACGAGCAGTACTTC
>TRBJ1-4|TRBV7-9|-
CASSFDGTNEKLFF
TGTGCCAGCAGCTTCGACGGGACTAATGAAAAACTGTTTTTT
>TRBJ2-3|TRBV2|TRBD2
CASSDTSGRVFGHTDTQYF
TGTGCCAGCAGTGATACTAGCGGGAGAGTCTTTGGGCACACAGATACGCAGTATTTT
>TRBJ2-2|TRBV27|-
CASRWGGGTNTGELFF
TGTGCCAGCCGATGGGGGGGCGGCACGAACACCGGGGAGCTGTTTTTT
>TRBJ1-2|TRBV28|TRBD1
CASSSTGGESYGYTF
TGTGCCAGCAGTTCCACAGGGGGCGAGTCCTATGGCTACACCTTC
>TRBJ1-6|TRBV7-9|-
CASSRGNNSPLHF
TGTGCCAGCAGTCGAGGGAACAATTCACCCCTCCACTTT
>TRBJ1-1|TRBV15|-
CATSRSKGNTEAFF
TGTGCCACCAGCAGGAGTAAAGGGAACACTGAAGCTTTCTTT
>TRBJ2-5|TRBV6-6|-
CASSGGPEGWETQYF
TGTGCCAGCAGTGGGGGCCCTGAGGGATGGGAGACCCAGTACTTC
>TRBJ2-7|TRBV12-3/TRBV12-4|-
CASSLSLGEQYF
TGTGCCAGCAGCCTCTCGTTAGGGGAGCAGTACTTC
>TRBJ1-6|TRBV18|-
CASSPTSGLGDSPLHF
TGTGCCAGCTCACCGACATCAGGACTAGGGGATTCACCCCTCCACTTT